These 27 T cell receptor beta chains originate from one sample sequenced in a study of blood T cell repertoires in COVID-19. TCRdb's copy holds only in-frame clones and misses some; the assay was immunoSEQ multiplex PCR. This sample yields roughly 200,000 clones, of which around four fifths are seen a single time; around 9% belongs to the top ten. Input material: PBMCs or T cells enriched from blood (not recorded which). The receptor source for this set is a man aged 40-50 years who had recovered from COVID-19.

The sample holds one count of this clone. The chain recombines TRBV19 with TRBJ1-5; 7 bases are a match to TRBD1. J lost 4 bases, V lost 7 bases, and 13 bases had no gene match. This CDR3 contains 16 residues. Germline CDR1 and CDR2: LNHDA and SQIVND (reference sequence). Here the CDR3 DNA reads TGTGCCAGTACCGACCTCGGGACAGCGGGTAATCAGCCCCAGCATTTT. Protein sequence: CASTDLGTAGNQPQHF.

The rearrangement uses TRBV27 and TRBJ1-1, with D perhaps TRBD1 (5 bases). The CDR3 totals 15 residues. V lost 5 bases and J lost 1, with 14 bases in between. Germline lookup yields CDR1 MNHEY and CDR2 SMNVEV (reference sequence). DNA of the CDR3: TGTGCCAGCAGTCTCACGGGACTGAAGAACACTGAAGCTTTCTTT. Its translation is CASSLTGLKNTEAFF.

The rearrangement uses TRBV5-8 and TRBJ1-4, with D possibly being TRBD1 (5 bases). The V gene's germline CDR1 is SGHTS and CDR2 YDEGEE. Trimming cost V 9 bases and J 2 bases, with 11 bases left between them. The CDR3 length is 13 residues. CDR3 sequence reads: CAIPRGTNEKLFF. The CDR3 region has the DNA TGTGCCATACCCCGGGGGACTAATGAAAAACTGTTTTTT.

The chain carries TRBV10-3 and TRBJ2-1, with a tentative D call TRBD1 (5 bases). Germline V CDR1 and CDR2: ENHRY, SYGVKD. The CDR3 is 13 amino acids. V was shortened by 2 bases and J by 5 bases, with 7 bases between the two germline ends. The CDR3 nucleotides read TGTGCCATCAGTGAGGGGGCAGACAATGAGCAGTTCTTC. Protein product: CAISEGADNEQFF.

J is TRBJ2-7 and V is TRBV18, with 7 bases lining up with TRBD1. The CDR3 has 14 residues. Trimming cost V 4 bases and J 2 bases; bases outside gene matches: 5. Germline V gene lookup returns CDR1 KGHSH and CDR2 LQKENI. The CDR3 loop reads CASSLGQTTYEQYF. The DNA of the CDR3 is TGTGCCAGCTCACTGGGACAGACCACCTACGAGCAGTACTTC.

The CDR3 coding sequence is TGTGCCAGCAGCCAGAGGGCTCGGACTGGTAAAGCTTTCTTT. Translated: CASSQRARTGKAFF. The chain has TRBV3-1 (or the pseudogene TRBV3-2) and TRBJ1-1, with D unresolved. Germline V gives CDR1 LGHDT, CDR2 YNNKEL (reference sequence). The CDR3 extends over 14 amino acids. V dropped 3 bases and J dropped 9 bases, with 17 bases sitting between them.

This clone was counted between two and nine times. Here the CDR3 reads CSASNPGEGNQPQHF. The CDR3 region has the DNA TGCAGTGCTAGTAATCCAGGGGAAGGCAATCAGCCCCAGCATTTT. V usage is TRBV20-1 and J usage is TRBJ1-5; a weak D match, TRBD1 (6 bases). The germline gives CDR1 DFQATT, CDR2 SNEGSKA (reference sequence). V was shortened by 3 bases and J by 2 bases, with 14 bases between the two germline ends. This CDR3 comprises 15 residues.

The J gene is TRBJ2-7, the V gene TRBV11-2, with TRBD2 matching 7 bases. From germline, CDR1 is SGHAT and CDR2 FQNNGV. Germline trimming cut 2 bases from V and 3 bases from J; bases unmatched to any gene: 7. The CDR3 contains 15 residues. CDR3 bases: TGTGCCAGCAGCTTAACGCGGGAGCCTTACTACGAGCAGTACTTC. This gives the protein CASSLTREPYYEQYF. Drawing the rest from reference TRBV11-2 and TRBJ2-7, the complete variable domain is EAGVAQSPRYKIIEKRQSVAFWCNPISGHATLYWYQQILGQGPKLLIQFQNNGVVDDSQLPKDRFSAERLKGVDSTLKIQPAKLEDSAVYLCASSLTREPYYEQYFGPGTRLTVT.

The chain couples TRBV11-2 to TRBJ2-4; 9 bases line up with TRBD1. Trimming cost V 0 bases and J 7 bases; bases outside gene matches: 16. CDR3 length: 19 amino acids. CDR1 and CDR2 from the germline V gene are SGHAT and FQNNGV. CDR3 nucleotide sequence: TGTGCCAGCAGCTTAGATCGGGCCTTAGGACAGGGGCCGTGGAACATTCAGTACTTC. Protein: CASSLDRALGQGPWNIQYF.

V usage is TRBV5-1 and J usage is TRBJ1-5, with D possibly matching TRBD1 (5 bases). V was clipped by 2 bases and J by 1 base, with 10 bases between them. The CDR3 spans 15 residues. CDR1 is SGHRS and CDR2 is YFSETQ in the germline V gene. Here the CDR3 reads CASSFSGHSNQPQHF. CDR3 sequence (DNA): TGCGCCAGCAGCTTTAGCGGACACAGCAATCAGCCCCAGCATTTT.

The chain is built from TRBV5-1 and TRBJ2-5; 11 bases map to TRBD2. The germline CDR1 and CDR2 sequences are SGHRS and YFSETQ. The J segment lost 9 bases and the V segment lost 3 bases, leaving 10 bases of the junction unmatched. The CDR3 has 15 amino acids. This CDR3 reads CASSYVTSGSLAQYF. The DNA for the CDR3 is TGCGCCAGCAGCTATGTTACTAGCGGGAGTTTGGCCCAGTACTTC.

V is TRBV27 and J is TRBJ2-1; 7 bases fit TRBD1. V lost 1 base, J lost 2 bases, and 8 bases stayed unmatched. The germline V gene has CDR1 MNHEY and CDR2 SMNVEV (reference sequence). This CDR3 has 17 amino acids. The CDR3 nucleotides read TGTGCCAGCAGTTTATTGGGACAGTCGCTGACCTACAATGAGCAGTTCTTC. It specifies CASSLLGQSLTYNEQFF.

The chain carries TRBV5-4 and TRBJ2-5; 7 bases agree with TRBD1. The CDR3 is 14 amino acids. Trimming at V came to 2 bases and at J to 5 bases, leaving 6 bases not matched to a gene. Germline values: CDR1 SGHNT, CDR2 YYREEE (reference sequence). The CDR3 sequence is CASSFRQGYETQYF. CDR3 bases: TGTGCCAGCAGCTTTAGACAGGGATACGAGACCCAGTACTTC.

The chain has TRBV2 and TRBJ1-1; D is possibly TRBD1 (6 bases). CDR1 and CDR2 (germline): SNHLY, FYNNEI. CDR3 length: 15 residues. V was cut by 10 bases and J by 3 bases, with 21 bases left in between. CDR3 DNA: TGTGCCACCATCTTTGGGGGGGCAGGCGACACTGAAGCTTTCTTT. Its translation is CATIFGGAGDTEAFF.

The chain carries TRBV19 and TRBJ1-5, with a tentative D call TRBD1 (5 bases). From germline, CDR1 is LNHDA and CDR2 SQIVND (reference sequence). V dropped 4 bases and J dropped 3 bases, with 16 bases sitting between them. CDR3 length equals 16 residues. In nucleotides, the CDR3 is TGTGCCAGTAGTACCCAGGGCAGTGATAACAATCAGCCCCAGCATTTT. Translating gives CASSTQGSDNNQPQHF.

This clone was observed a handful of times. CDR3 sequence reads: CASSEGGDLNMNTEAFF. Written as DNA, the CDR3 is TGTGCCAGTAGTGAGGGGGGGGACCTTAACATGAACACTGAAGCTTTCTTT. The gene calls are TRBV19 and TRBJ1-1, with D tentatively TRBD1 (6 bases). Germline CDR1 and CDR2: LNHDA and SQIVND (reference sequence). V shed 5 bases and J shed 0 bases, with 19 bases lying between them. The CDR3 totals 17 residues.

The chain has TRBV7-9 and TRBJ1-2, with D maybe TRBD1 (5 bases). Germline V gene sequence: CDR1 SEHNR, CDR2 FQNEAQ (reference sequence). V lost 9 bases and J 2 bases, leaving 13 bases between the germline ends. The CDR3 spans 13 residues. CDR3 sequence reads: CASYDNRNYGYTF. CDR3 coding DNA: TGTGCCAGTTACGATAACAGGAACTATGGCTACACCTTC.

Only a few counts were recorded for this clone. The rearrangement links TRBV30 to TRBJ2-1; 8 positions match TRBD2. This CDR3 is built from 14 residues. Trimming cost V 2 bases and J 3 bases; bases outside gene matches: 3. Looked up from germline, CDR1 is GTSNPN and CDR2 is SVGIG (reference sequence). The chain's CDR3 is CAWSLGGGYNEQFF. In nucleotides, the CDR3 is TGTGCCTGGAGTCTCGGGGGGGGCTACAATGAGCAGTTCTTC.

This clone showed up many times. The genes are TRBV2 and TRBJ2-1; 11 positions match TRBD2. CDR3 length: 15 residues. Germline CDR1 is SNHLY and CDR2 is FYNNEI. V lost 5 bases to trimming and J lost 5 bases; unmatched junction nucleotides: 5. The CDR3 sequence: CASSLAGGADNEQFF. In nucleotides, the CDR3 is TGTGCCAGCAGTTTAGCGGGAGGGGCTGACAATGAGCAGTTCTTC.

As DNA, the CDR3 is TGTGCCAGCAGGGCTAGCGAATACAATGAGCAGTTCTTC. Encoded protein: CASRASEYNEQFF. The chain uses TRBV2 and TRBJ2-1, with D possibly matching TRBD2 (6 bases). Germline lookup yields CDR1 SNHLY and CDR2 FYNNEI. Trimming left V 6 bases short and J 4 bases short, with 10 bases between. CDR3 size: 13 residues.

The chain uses TRBV19 and TRBJ1-3; 7 bases are shared with TRBD1. The CDR3 runs 16 residues. The germline V gene has CDR1 LNHDA and CDR2 SQIVND (reference sequence). The V and J ends lost 6 bases and 1 base, in that order; junction bases with no gene match: 9. CDR3 nucleotides: TGTGCCAGTAGGGGGGACAGCCTAGGATCTGGAAACACCATATATTTT. Translation: CASRGDSLGSGNTIYF.

CDR3 bases: TGTGCCAGCAGCCAAGAGGGACAGGTGGATGGCTACACCTTC. It translates to CASSQEGQVDGYTF. The chain carries TRBV4-2 and TRBJ1-2; TRBD1 matches at 8 bases. The germline V gene has CDR1 LGHNA and CDR2 YNFKEQ. After removal of 0 bases from V and 6 bases from J, the junction contained 3 bases not matched to a gene. The CDR3 contains 14 residues.

The V and J genes are TRBV5-5 and TRBJ2-7; 10 bases agree with TRBD2. CDR1 is SGHKS, CDR2 YYEKEE, per germline (reference sequence). The ends lost 1 base at V and 4 bases at J; junction bases unmatched: 5. The CDR3 extends over 15 amino acids. CDR3 sequence: CASSLSSGRGYEQYF. The CDR3 bases are TGTGCCAGCAGCTTGTCTAGCGGGAGAGGGTACGAGCAGTACTTC.

The V and J genes are TRBV7-8 and TRBJ1-3, with no clear D. The ends were cut back, 3 bases at V and 4 bases at J, with 13 bases in the middle. Germline CDR1 and CDR2: SGHVS and FQNEAQ. The CDR3 is made up of 15 amino acids. The CDR3 DNA is TGTGCCAGCAGCTTTACCCCCGGTCCAGGAAACACCATATATTTT. This sequence encodes CASSFTPGPGNTIYF.

The chain couples TRBV27 to TRBJ2-6, with 7 positions matching TRBD1. V trimming: 10 bases; J trimming: 0 bases; junction bases outside the gene matches: 6. Germline assignment: CDR1 MNHEY and CDR2 SMNVEV (reference sequence). The CDR3 consists of 15 residues. The CDR3 DNA reads as TGTGCCACCTCGGGACAGCACTCTGGGGCCAACGTCCTGACTTTC. Protein sequence: CATSGQHSGANVLTF.

The rearrangement uses TRBV7-2 and TRBJ2-5; 11 bases fit TRBD2. The junction had 2 bases not matched to a gene; V was cut back by 1 base and J by 4 bases. The CDR3 totals 15 residues. Germline V lookup: CDR1 SGHTA, CDR2 FQGNSA. The CDR3 loop is CASSLVAGGRETQYF. The CDR3 DNA reads TGTGCCAGCAGCTTAGTAGCGGGAGGGAGAGAGACCCAGTACTTC.

Worth noting for this clone: The same CDR3 arises from other DNA sequences in this sample as well. This CDR3 reads CASSLVGTGGTEAFF. In DNA form, the CDR3 reads TGTGCCAGCAGCTTGGTGGGGACAGGGGGTACTGAAGCTTTCTTT. The V call is TRBV5-6, the J call TRBJ1-1, with 11 bases matching TRBD1. V gave up 0 bases and J gave up 5 bases; unmatched junction bases: 3. The CDR3 extends over 15 amino acids. CDR1 is SGHDT, CDR2 YYEEEE, per germline.